The entry below gives a single T cell receptor beta chain sequence along with its context. This sample was included in a study of OX40 agonist ivuxolimab in advanced cancers. Here immunoSEQ multiplex PCR was the method, and the copy in TCRdb shows in-frame clones only, minus some. Here the sample spans 30,000 to 40,000 clones, about three quarters being singletons. The sequence was collected from an adult with an advanced solid tumor such as melanoma, head and neck, liver or kidney cancer. This specimen consisted of CD4+ or CD8+ T cells sorted from blood, obtained in a trial of the OX40 agonist ivuxolimab.

CDR3 in DNA: TGTGCCATCAGCTCTTCTAGGGAGGGGGAGACCCAGTACTTC. Encoded protein: CAISSSREGETQYF. The chain uses TRBV10-3 and TRBJ2-5; 7 bases agree with TRBD2. Trimming removed 6 bases from V and 5 bases from J; junction bases left unmatched: 9. There are 14 residues in the CDR3. Germline V gene data show CDR1 as ENHRY and CDR2 as SYGVKD.